This TCR beta chain was sequenced in a study of blood T cell repertoires in COVID-19. Study in general: Donors in the United States, Italy and Spain gave samples during acute or convalescent COVID-19.

The CDR3 loop spans 16 amino acids. Looked up from germline, CDR1 is SGHNT and CDR2 is YYREEE (reference sequence). V dropped 4 bases and J dropped 5; count of bases not matched to a gene: 14. Methods used by the authors: Reference gene primer amplification in the assay estimated nucleated cell counts. The protocol was immunoSEQ multiplex PCR, while the TCRdb copy is restricted to in-frame clones and leaves out a portion. Clonal size and the V and J genes are those of that table, whereas D and trimming came from the DNA. The sample includes over 200,000 clones, about 90% of them seen just once. The rearrangement joins TRBV5-4 to TRBJ2-7, with 8 bases matching TRBD1. This receptor was taken from a man in his forties with active or convalescent COVID-19. Sample: peripheral blood. The CDR3 DNA is TGTGCCAGCAGCCCGTCGAAGGACAGGGAAGGCAACGAGCAGTACTTC. It codes for CASSPSKDREGNEQYF.